This TCR beta chain was identified during a study of identical twins. Germline lookup yields CDR1 KGHDR and CDR2 SFDVKD. Trimming took 1 base from V and 5 from J, leaving 13 bases between them. CDR3 size: 15 residues. TCRdb redid the calling of the 5' RACE reads with MiXCR, one entry per CDR3 protein. The sample consists of roughly 1,500,000 distinct CDR3 sequences, about 32% of them appearing once. This clonotype was obtained from a newborn girl in good health. The sample taken for sequencing was cord blood. The J gene is TRBJ2-5, the V gene TRBV24-1; D is possibly TRBD1 or TRBD2 (6 bases each). This CDR3 is CATSDLTTGRETQYF. CDR3 coding DNA: TGTGCCACCAGTGATTTAACTACAGGGAGGGAGACCCAGTACTTC.